This TCR beta chain was profiled in a study of T cell repertoires in cytomegalovirus infection. Study information: HLA-B-restricted CMV epitopes that are well studied, plus recently identified HLA-C-restricted ones, were used by the study.

Worth noting for this clonotype: As yet, its antigen is unknown. This may arise from a read error, as a much more abundant clone is one base away. A read error is likely, as this CDR3 ends without the conserved phenylalanine or tryptophan.

Study-level findings and limits: Cumulative public TCR beta family frequency identified carriers of CMV plus the relevant HLA. In two of eight donors, the top clonotype was HLA-C-restricted CMV-specific.

MiXCR, run by TCRdb on the reads, gives a single entry per CDR3 protein. The sample yields over 100,000 distinct CDR3 sequences, about 28% seen once. The germline gives CDR1 MNHEY, CDR2 SMNVEV (reference sequence). The CDR3 has 14 amino acids. V lost 5 bases and J lost 3; bases outside the gene matches: 6. This rearrangement joins TRBV27 to TRBJ1-1; 7 bases line up with TRBD1. This receptor was identified in a human donor in good health (CMV status not recorded). Some clones in this sample may be carry-over from other donors' samples. Material: CD8+ T cells from cultured PBMCs, obtained from culture after CMV antigen stimulation. The CDR3 sequence is CASSIDRAYTEAFI. As DNA, the CDR3 is TGTGCCAGCAGTATAGACAGGGCGTACACTGAAGCTTTCATT.